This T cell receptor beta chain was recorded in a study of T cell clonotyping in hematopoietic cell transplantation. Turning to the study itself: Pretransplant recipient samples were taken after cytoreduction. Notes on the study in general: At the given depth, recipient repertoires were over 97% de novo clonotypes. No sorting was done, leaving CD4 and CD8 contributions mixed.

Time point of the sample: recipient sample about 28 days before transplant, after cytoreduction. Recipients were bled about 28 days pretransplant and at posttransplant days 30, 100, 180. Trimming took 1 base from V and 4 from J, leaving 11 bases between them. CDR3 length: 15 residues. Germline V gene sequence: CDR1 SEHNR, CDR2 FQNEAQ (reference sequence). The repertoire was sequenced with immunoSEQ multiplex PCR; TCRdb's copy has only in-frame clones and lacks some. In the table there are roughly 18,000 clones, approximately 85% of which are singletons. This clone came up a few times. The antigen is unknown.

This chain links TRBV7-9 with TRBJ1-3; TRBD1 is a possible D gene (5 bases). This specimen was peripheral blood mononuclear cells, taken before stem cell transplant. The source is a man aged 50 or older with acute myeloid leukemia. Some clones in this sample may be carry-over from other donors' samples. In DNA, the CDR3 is TGTGCCAGCAGCTTAGTGGCAGGGCAAGGAAACACCATATATTTT. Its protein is CASSLVAGQGNTIYF.